The clone carrying this T cell receptor beta chain occurred once. The antigen is not known. The CDR3 totals 15 residues. Unmatched junction bases numbered 4, after V lost 4 bases and J lost 2 bases. Germline CDR1 is SGDLS and CDR2 is YYNGEE. TCRdb keeps only in-frame clones here, not all; method: immunoSEQ multiplex PCR. The sample shows thousands of clones, about two thirds of them seen only once. The sample comes from a study of immune cell composition in non-small cell lung cancer. Whole-study results and caveats: About 80% of squamous and about 31% of adenocarcinoma cases had tumour-associated clones >0.5%.

Normal lung sampling was at least 3 cm from the tumour, as distant as possible. Frozen unsorted single-cell suspensions supplied the genomic DNA. The chain has TRBV9 and TRBJ1-3; 9 bases fit TRBD1. This TCR came from a human donor with non-small cell lung cancer. The sequenced sample was non-adjacent lung tissue. CDR3 DNA sequence: TGTGCCAGCAGCTCCCGACAGGGGGCTGGAAACACCATATATTTT. Translation gives CASSSRQGAGNTIYF.